There are many counts of the clone carrying this T cell receptor (beta chain). The CDR3 length is 15 residues. Germline V gives CDR1 SGHTA, CDR2 FQGTGA. Trimming took 5 bases from V and 2 from J; bases not matched to a gene: 4. Semi-nested PCR with Nested Universal Primer A followed constant-region reverse priming of full-length variable regions. TCRdb reprocessed the 5' RACE reads via MiXCR and lists one record per CDR3 protein. The sample contains 8,500 to 14,000 distinct CDR3 sequences, roughly 29% of which appear only once. Tregs were sorted as CD4+CD25+CD127-/low cells. Sample: Tregs sorted from a lymph node. The J gene is TRBJ2-1, the V gene TRBV7-3, with 9 bases identical to TRBD2. The receptor comes from a female donor with breast cancer. The chain's CDR3 is CASSPGLATYNEQFF. CDR3 coding DNA: TGTGCCAGCAGCCCGGGACTAGCTACCTACAATGAGCAGTTCTTC. The complete variable domain, with remaining parts taken from reference TRBV7-3 and TRBJ2-1, reads GAGVSQTPSNKVTEKGKYVELRCDPISGHTALYWYRQSLGQGPEFLIYFQGTGAADDSGLPNDRFFAVRPEGSVSTLKIQRTERGDSAVYLCASSPGLATYNEQFFGPGTRLTVL.